These T cell receptor beta chains were read from a single sample in a study of CD8 T cells in Susac syndrome. TCRdb reprocessed the immunoSEQ multiplex PCR reads via MiXCR and lists one record per CDR3 protein. This sample has about 300,000 distinct CDR3 sequences, with roughly 90% found just once. Sequencing was done on a sample of CD8+ T cells from PBMCs. Receptors originate from a human donor with multiple sclerosis. Both conserved end residues are part of each CDR3. The D gene is left open where the match is weak. Rows give clone size only sometimes, using once, few, many, or a class for an expanded clone.

>TRBV7-8|TRBD2|TRBJ2-4|NA
TGTGCCAGCAGCCCTGGACTAGCGGGGGGCCTAGCCAAAAACATTCAGTACTTC
CASSPGLAGGLAKNIQYF
>TRBV4-1|NA|TRBJ1-5|NA
TGCGCCAGCAGCCAAGATGGTAGAGCTAATCAGCCCCAGCATTTT
CASSQDGRANQPQHF
>TRBV28|NA|TRBJ1-1|NA
TGTGCCAGCAGTGACGTGGGCGGGAGGAACACTGAAGCTTTCTTT
CASSDVGGRNTEAFF
>TRBV28|TRBD1|TRBJ2-7|NA
TGTGCCAGCAGCCCATCTTGGACAGGCAGGTACGAGCAGTACTTC
CASSPSWTGRYEQYF
>TRBV20-1|NA|TRBJ1-2|NA
TGCAGTGCTAGAGATCGGGGGGCCAGCAACTATGGCTACACCTTC
CSARDRGASNYGYTF
>TRBV7-9|NA|TRBJ1-2|few
TGTGCCAGCAGCTTAGCAGGGGGAGTTAACTATGGCTACACCTTC
CASSLAGGVNYGYTF
>TRBV9|TRBD2|TRBJ2-1|NA
TGTGCCAGCAGCACTAGCGGGGGTATCAATGAGCAGTTCTTC
CASSTSGGINEQFF
>TRBV12-3/TRBV12-4|TRBD2|TRBJ2-7|NA
TGTGCCAGCAGCCCCGGGGAGGGAGCCTACGAGCAGTACTTC
CASSPGEGAYEQYF
>TRBV4-3|TRBD1|TRBJ2-6|NA
TGCGCCAGCAGCCATACCAGGGGGACTGGGGCCAACGTCCTGACTTTC
CASSHTRGTGANVLTF
>TRBV12-2|NA|TRBJ1-1|NA
TGTGCAAGTCGCTTAGATGGGGGTTGGGACACTGAAGCTTTCTTT
CASRLDGGWDTEAFF
>TRBV6-2/TRBV6-3|TRBD2|TRBJ2-5|NA
TGTGCCAGCGCGGCTAGCGGGGCGGAGACCCAGTACTTC
CASAASGAETQYF
>TRBV11-2|NA|TRBJ2-5|NA
TGTGCCAGCAGCTTAGAGGGCCATTGGGAGACCCAGTACTTC
CASSLEGHWETQYF
>TRBV28|NA|TRBJ2-7|NA
TGTGCCAGCAGTCCTCTCAGGATCCCCTACGAGCAGTACTTC
CASSPLRIPYEQYF
>TRBV29-1|NA|TRBJ1-2|NA
TGCAGCGTCCAGACGGTTTGGGGCTACACCTTC
CSVQTVWGYTF
>TRBV12-3/TRBV12-4|NA|TRBJ1-1|NA
TGTGCCAGCATCAAGGGTCCTGAAGCTTTCTTT
CASIKGPEAFF
>TRBV30|TRBD1|TRBJ2-7|NA
TGTGCCTGGATCGACAGGGGATCCTCCTACGAGCAGTACTTC
CAWIDRGSSYEQYF